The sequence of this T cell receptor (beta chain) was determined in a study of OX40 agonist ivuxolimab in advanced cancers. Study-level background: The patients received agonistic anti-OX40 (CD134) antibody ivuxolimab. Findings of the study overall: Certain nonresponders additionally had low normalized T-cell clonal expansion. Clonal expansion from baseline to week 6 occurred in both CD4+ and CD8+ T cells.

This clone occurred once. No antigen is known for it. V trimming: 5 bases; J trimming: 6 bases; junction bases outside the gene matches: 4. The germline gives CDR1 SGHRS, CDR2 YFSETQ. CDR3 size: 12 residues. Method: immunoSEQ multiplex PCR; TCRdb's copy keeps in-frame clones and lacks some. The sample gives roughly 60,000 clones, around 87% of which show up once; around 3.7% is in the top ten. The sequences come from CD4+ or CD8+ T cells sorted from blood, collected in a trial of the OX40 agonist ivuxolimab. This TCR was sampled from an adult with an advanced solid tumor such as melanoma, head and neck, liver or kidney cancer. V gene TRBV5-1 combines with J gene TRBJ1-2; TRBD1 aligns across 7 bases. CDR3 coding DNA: TGCGCCAGCAGTTTTACAGGGGATGGCTACACCTTC. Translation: CASSFTGDGYTF.